Below, 4 T cell receptor beta chains from the same sample are listed, as sequenced in a study of T cells in Graves' hyperthyroidism and ophthalmopathy. RNA transcripts gave rise to amplified TCR beta CDR3 regions. First-round RT-PCR targeting the TCR CDR3 was performed with the HTBI primer set. From the multiplex PCR reads, TCRdb called clonotypes with MiXCR, one entry per CDR3 protein. The repertoire has 40,000 to 65,000 distinct CDR3 sequences, around half of them found once; the top ten carry 8% to 10%. The sequenced sample was blood. The receptors shown here come from a woman between 45 and 60 years old with Graves' ophthalmopathy.

The sample holds one count of this clonotype. This sequence joins TRBV5-8 and TRBJ2-7; D is unclear. V was trimmed by 0 bases and J by 2 bases, leaving 9 bases between them. Germline values: CDR1 SGHTS, CDR2 YDEGEE. This CDR3 contains 14 residues. The CDR3 DNA follows: TGTGCCAGCAGCTTGGCTAGGCACGCCTACGAGCAGTACTTC. This encodes CASSLARHAYEQYF. Variable domain in full (rest from reference TRBV5-8 and TRBJ2-7): EAGVTQSPTHLIKTRGQQATLRCSPISGHTSVYWYQQALGLGLQFLLWYDEGEERNRGNFPPRFSGRQFPNYSSELNVNALELEDSALYLCASSLARHAYEQYFGPGTRLTVT.

This clonotype was found many times. V gene TRBV27 combines with J gene TRBJ2-7; D remains ambiguous. CDR1 MNHEY and CDR2 SMNVEV come from the germline V gene (reference sequence). This CDR3 comprises 11 residues. Trimming cost V 6 bases and J 4 bases, with 7 bases left between them. The CDR3 bases are TGTGCCAGCAGGAAGTTTTACGAGCAGTACTTC. This encodes CASRKFYEQYF.

This clonotype occurred many times. A much larger clone is a single base away; this may be a read error. The V call is TRBV7-9, the J call TRBJ2-3, with TRBD2 identical over 8 bases. J was trimmed by 2 bases and V by 8 bases; bases with no gene match: 6. The CDR3 runs 14 residues. Germline loops: CDR1 SEHNR, CDR2 FQNEAQ (reference sequence). The CDR3: CASGSAGVTDTQYF. CDR3 in DNA: TGTGCCAGCGGTTCAGCGGGAGTCACAGATACGCAGTATTTT.

This clonotype occurred many times. A much more abundant neighbour one base away suggests this may be a read error. Because it lacks the conserved phenylalanine or tryptophan at the end, this CDR3 is likely a read error. The V call is TRBV7-9, the J call TRBJ1-2; 9 positions match TRBD1. Germline assignment: CDR1 SEHNR and CDR2 FQNEAQ (reference sequence). The CDR3 loop spans 14 amino acids. J gave up 8 bases and V 1 base, and 5 bases lay outside the gene matches. Here the CDR3 reads CASSLGTGVGGYTS. CDR3 bases: TGTGCCAGCAGCTTAGGGACAGGGGTTGGAGGCTACACCTCC.